This TCR beta chain came from a study of human T cells and chemical hapten exposure (dated by TCRdb to about 2021). About the study as a whole: For sensitization, 2% DPC in acetone was applied to a 2 cm by 2 cm area of upper inner arm skin. Libraries were combined into a pool for sequencing, and differences in TCR yield between samples came mainly from small differences in library volumes within the pool. Blood for TCR sequencing was provided by twenty-nine alopecia patients at one to four time points (pre-sensitization, 2, 6 and 24 weeks). Blood samples were taken from patients before sensitization (week 0) and then at 2, 6 and about 24 weeks after DPC sensitization. Weekly therapeutic DPC doses were additionally applied to the scalp of patients throughout the approximately 24-week study period. The mostly female patient cohort included alopecia areata with under or over 50% scalp involvement, alopecia totalis and alopecia universalis. In alopecia patients, the study followed how the peripheral blood TCR repertoire changed in vivo over primary and secondary sensitization to diphenylcyclopropenone (DPC), a hapten. Patch testing on the upper back used Finn chambers containing 0.01% DPC, with scoring done after 6 days according to International Contact Dermatitis Research Group standards.

At least ten counts were recorded for this clonotype. The target of this receptor is not known. Base qualities were left out, and no much larger clone turns up one base away. Per the germline V gene (reference sequence), DFQATT is the CDR1 and SNEGSKA is the CDR2. Clipping removes 4 bases from V and 5 bases from J, with 12 as the unmatched junction base count. The CDR3 starts with the cysteine, ends with the phenylalanine, and has 15 residues. Here the CDR3 DNA is all that survives: 45 bases in frame from base 1. Sample time point, as interpreted from the label and publication: patch test 3, about 24 weeks after DPC sensitization. The treatment or condition tag for this specimen amounts to: therapeutic diphenylcyclopropenone sensitization with weekly scalp DPC. At each patch-test visit, blood was drawn before the patch test was applied. Eligible patients were aged 18 to 70, diagnosed with alopecia, deemed suitable for DPC therapy, and excluded if pregnant. Total RNA was isolated from unfractionated whole blood collected in Tempus Blood RNA tubes.

What the study reported, not specific to this receptor: Significantly more large CDR3 similarity clusters were formed by expanded TCRs than by pre-sensitization or healthy control sets, consistent with antigen-driven responses. Patch test score was positively correlated with the number of PT1 expanded TCRs, with significance at thresholds 8, 16 and 32 but not at 4. DPC sensitization did not change the number of TCRs with a frequency above 1 in 1000, and there was no evidence of changes in global repertoire structure. Repeated subsampling changed both the strength of the expansion versus patch-test correlation and the threshold at which that correlation became significant. Because every patient had alopecia, a presumed autoimmune disease, the patients' immune response might differ from that of healthy individuals.

Library method: RACE. For sequencing, a NextSeq 500 was employed. Library preparation attached unique molecular identifiers to individual cDNA molecules for quantitative, reproducible TCR counting. Both TCR alpha and TCR beta chains were sequenced from each blood RNA sample. Per the source publication's procedure: The median number of TCRs per sample was some 100,000, ranging from about 23,224 to 750,000. The Decombinator software suite was used to annotate V, J and CDR3 in the TCR reads. To make PS versus PT1 abundance plots, every sample was subsampled to the same number of TCRs (28,000). Expanded TCRs were defined as absent before sensitization and observed at least eight times at the 2-week time point. Through fastp at Q25 and MiXCR, TCRdb rebuilt clones from the public reads, retaining in-frame beta chains. Identical CDR3 protein sequences are pooled into one entry, listed with their most common genes and DNA. TCRdb, rather than the study authors, made the V and J calls. The table for this sample lists 180,000 or so distinct CDR3 sequences; around a quarter of them were counted only once. Of the sample, 2% to 3% falls within the top ten clones.

The sequence is built from TRBV20-1 and TRBJ2-3; the junction holds 7 bases that match TRBD1. This sample comprised whole blood, obtained in connection with sensitization to the hapten diphenylcyclopropenone (DPC). This receptor was taken from a woman between 35 and 50 years old with alopecia areata. Some clones in this sample may be carry-over from other donors' samples. The sequenced DNA is TGCAGTGCTACCGTAGAAACAGGGGATTTAGATACGCAGTATTTT. It specifies CSATVETGDLDTQYF.